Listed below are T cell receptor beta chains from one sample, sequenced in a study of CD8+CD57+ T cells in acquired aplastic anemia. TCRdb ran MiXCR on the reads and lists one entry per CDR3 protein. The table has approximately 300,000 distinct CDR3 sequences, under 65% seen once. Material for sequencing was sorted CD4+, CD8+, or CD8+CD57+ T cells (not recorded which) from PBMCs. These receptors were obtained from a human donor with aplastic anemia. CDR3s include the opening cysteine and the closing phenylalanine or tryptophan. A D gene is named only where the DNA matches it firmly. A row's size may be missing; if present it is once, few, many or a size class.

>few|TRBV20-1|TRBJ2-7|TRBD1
TGCAGTGCTCGACTGGGACAGGGATCTTACGAGCAGTACTTC
CSARLGQGSYEQYF
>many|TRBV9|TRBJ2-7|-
TGTGCCAGCAGCGAAAGGGGGGCAGCCGAGCAGTACTTC
CASSERGAAEQYF
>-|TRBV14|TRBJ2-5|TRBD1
TGTGCCAGCAGCCAAGATCTACAGGGGAGTGAGGTGCCCGGAGAGACCCAGTACTTC
CASSQDLQGSEVPGETQYF
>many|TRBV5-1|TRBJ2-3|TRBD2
TGCGCCAGCAGCTTTAGCGGGAGCACAGATACGCAGTATTTT
CASSFSGSTDTQYF
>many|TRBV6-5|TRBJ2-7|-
TGTGCCAGCAGTTCCTCCGGGACTTCTAACTACGAGCAGTACTTC
CASSSSGTSNYEQYF
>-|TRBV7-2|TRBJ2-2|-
TGTGCCAGCAGCTTAGTAAACACCCTAGACGGGGAGCTGTTTTTT
CASSLVNTLDGELFF
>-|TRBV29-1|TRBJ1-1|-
TGCAGCGTAACCAGGCAGGGGACTGAAGCTTTCTTT
CSVTRQGTEAFF
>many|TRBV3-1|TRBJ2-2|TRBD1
TGTGCCAGCACCTGGACAGGGAGTCCCGGGGAGCTGTTTTTT
CASTWTGSPGELFF
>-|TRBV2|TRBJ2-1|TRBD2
TGTGCCAGCCTGGGACTAGCCCACCACAATGAGCAGTTCTTC
CASLGLAHHNEQFF
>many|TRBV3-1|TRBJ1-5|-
TGTGCCAGCAGCCAAGGGGATCAGCCCCAGCATTTT
CASSQGDQPQHF
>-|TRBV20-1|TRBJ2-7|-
TGCAGTGCTAACCCCCTGGGAATGGGACCATACGAGCAGTACTTC
CSANPLGMGPYEQYF
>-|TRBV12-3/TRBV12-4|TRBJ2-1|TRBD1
TGTGCCAGCAGTTTTAGTACAGGGGTTGGATACACTGAGCAGTTCTTC
CASSFSTGVGYTEQFF
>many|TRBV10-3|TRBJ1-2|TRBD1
TGTGCCATCAGTTCCGGGACAGGGGGTGGGGGCTATGGCTACACCTTC
CAISSGTGGGGYGYTF
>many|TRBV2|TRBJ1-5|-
TGTGCCAGCACGGGGCCCCAGGGTGAAAATCAGCCCCAGCATTTT
CASTGPQGENQPQHF
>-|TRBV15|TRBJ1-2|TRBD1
TGTGCCACCAGCAGAGATCAGGGACAGGCGTATGGCTACACCTTC
CATSRDQGQAYGYTF
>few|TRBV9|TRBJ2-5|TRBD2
TGTGCCAGCAGCGTAGGGAACGGAGGCGGGGGGGCTGGAGAGACCCAGTACTTC
CASSVGNGGGGAGETQYF
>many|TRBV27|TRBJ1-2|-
TGTGCCAGCAGTTTATCGAGAACGGCACCCTATGGCTACACCTTC
CASSLSRTAPYGYTF
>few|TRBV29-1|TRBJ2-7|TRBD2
TGCAGCGTTGTCGGGCGGGGGACGGGGCAGGACGAGCAGTACTTC
CSVVGRGTGQDEQYF
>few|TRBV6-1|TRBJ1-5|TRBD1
TGTGCCAGCAGCGGGACAGGGGGCCGGAGCAATCAGCCCCAGCATTTT
CASSGTGGRSNQPQHF
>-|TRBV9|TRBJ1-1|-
TGTGCCAGCAGCGTAGGTTCAGCTAAGGGGACTGAAGCTTTCTTT
CASSVGSAKGTEAFF
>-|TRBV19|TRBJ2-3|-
TGTGCCAGTAGTCTTAACTGGGGGGGGCGCACAGATACGCAGTATTTT
CASSLNWGGRTDTQYF
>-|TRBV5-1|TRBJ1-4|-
TGCGCCAGCAGCCGACAAGGTGCAACTAATGAAAAACTGTTTTTT
CASSRQGATNEKLFF
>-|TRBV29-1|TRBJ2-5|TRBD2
TGCAGCGTTGAAGGGACTAGCGACGCCCAAGAGACCCAGTACTTC
CSVEGTSDAQETQYF
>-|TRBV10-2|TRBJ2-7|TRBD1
TGCGCCAGCAGCCAAGGGACAGGGGATACCTACGAGCAGTACTTC
CASSQGTGDTYEQYF
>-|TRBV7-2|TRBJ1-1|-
TGTGCCAGCAGCTTAGGGGTAGGCACTGAAGCTTTCTTT
CASSLGVGTEAFF
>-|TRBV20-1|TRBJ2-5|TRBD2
TGCAGTGCTAGCGGGAGGGGGAGTGGTCAAGAGACCCAGTACTTC
CSASGRGSGQETQYF
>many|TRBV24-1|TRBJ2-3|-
TGTGCCACCAGTGACCCCGGACGAAGAGATACGCAGTATTTT
CATSDPGRRDTQYF
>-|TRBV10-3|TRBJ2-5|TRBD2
TGTGCCATCAGTGAGTCGGGACTAGCCCCGAAAGAGACCCAGTACTTC
CAISESGLAPKETQYF
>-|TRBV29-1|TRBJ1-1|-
TGCAGCGTTGTATCCGGGTCTGAAGCTTTCTTT
CSVVSGSEAFF
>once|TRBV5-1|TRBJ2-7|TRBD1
TGCGCCAGCAGCGCAACCGGGACAGGGATCTTC
CASSATGTGIF
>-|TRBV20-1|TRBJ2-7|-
TGCAGTGCTAGAGGGGCGTCGTACGAGCAGTACTTC
CSARGASYEQYF
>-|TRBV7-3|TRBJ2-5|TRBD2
TGTGCCAGCAGTGAAGGGACTAGCGGGGGCGCGGGGACCCAGTACTTC
CASSEGTSGGAGTQYF
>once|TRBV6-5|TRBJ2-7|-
TGTGCCAGCAGTTCCCAAACCTACGAGCAGTACTTC
CASSSQTYEQYF
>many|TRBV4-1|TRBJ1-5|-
TGCGCCAGCAGCCAAGAAGACGGTCCCCGTCAGCCCCAGCATTTT
CASSQEDGPRQPQHF